This T cell receptor beta chain was sequenced during a study of blood T cell repertoires in COVID-19. Overall study context: The samples span acute and convalescent COVID-19 from the United States, Italy and Spain. T cells, B-cell-depleted T cells, or PBMCs provided the cDNA or gDNA that served as material.

The CDR3 consists of 12 residues. Germline assignment: CDR1 MNHEY and CDR2 SVGAGI. Losses at the gene ends were 5 bases for V and 6 bases for J; bases not matched to a gene: 2. Authors' methods: The authors estimated nucleated cell counts from reference gene primer amplification. Measured with immunoSEQ multiplex PCR; TCRdb has only the in-frame clones, and not every one. The V and J calls and the clone size are those of that table, but D and trimming were determined from the DNA. The sample lists 200,000 to 250,000 clones; approximately 85% were seen once. This clone has more than one count but fewer than ten.

Input material: peripheral blood. The rearrangement links TRBV6-5 to TRBJ2-3; TRBD1 matches 7 bases. The TCR comes from a woman in her forties or fifties with active or convalescent COVID-19. The chain's CDR3 is CASSQQGDTQYF. CDR3 nucleotides: TGTGCCAGCAGTCAACAGGGGGATACGCAGTATTTT.